The T cell receptor beta chain described here comes from a study of regulatory T cells in long-lasting Graves disease. Arm-PCR with iRepertoire HTBI primers amplified the CDR3 regions for these TCR beta libraries. TCRdb processed the multiplex PCR reads anew with MiXCR; each CDR3 protein has one entry. The repertoire holds 400,000 to 550,000 distinct CDR3 sequences, with approximately 15% as singletons. Regarding the study as a whole: Relative to new patients (roughly 970), persistent patients exhibited greater sharing of public clonotypes (2,741).

About this clonotype itself: Its antigen is unidentified.

The germline V gene encodes CDR1 MDHEN and CDR2 SYDVKM. This CDR3 region has 14 residues. J gave up 4 bases and V 6 bases, and 3 bases lay outside the gene matches. As for time point: newly diagnosed GD, antithyroid drugs for less than 3 months. The TCR library was made from RNA that had been extracted from PBMCs in TRIzol. In addition, the sample was reused for a study of T cells in Graves' hyperthyroidism and ophthalmopathy. That study adds: The primer set for the first-round RT-PCR of the TCR CDR3 was HTBI.

This receptor was identified in a woman aged 25 to 45 with Graves disease. This chain uses TRBV28 with TRBJ2-3; TRBD1 agrees at 11 bases. The sequencing used peripheral blood mononuclear cells (PBMCs), collected at new diagnosis, from a patient treated with antithyroid drugs. CDR3 sequence reads: CASRPGQGADTQYF. In DNA form, the CDR3 reads TGTGCCAGCAGACCGGGACAGGGGGCAGATACGCAGTATTTT.